This section outlines one T cell receptor beta chain sequence together with its context. This entry belongs to a study of spatial heterogeneity in lung cancer. Each CDR3 protein is one row after TCRdb ran MiXCR on the 5' RACE reads. The sample lists roughly 30,000 distinct CDR3 sequences; about 10% were seen once. The ends lost 4 bases at V and 5 bases at J; junction bases unmatched: 13. The CDR3 is 17 residues long. Germline CDR1 reads SGHTA; CDR2 reads FQGTGA. Documented time point: blood at routine non-recurrence follow-up after resection. The receptor was derived from a female donor with early-stage non-small cell lung cancer. Sequencing was performed on PBMCs, taken at follow-up. This chain joins TRBV7-3 and TRBJ2-2; 7 bases line up with TRBD2. CDR3 sequence: CASSYRPGLGETGELFF. CDR3 coding DNA: TGTGCCAGCAGCTACCGCCCCGGACTAGGGGAAACCGGGGAGCTGTTTTTT.